The entry that follows covers one TCR beta chain sequence. As yet, its antigen is unknown. The V and J ends lost 4 bases and 6 bases, in that order; junction bases with no gene match: 5. Germline V lookup: CDR1 SGHAT, CDR2 FQNNGV. CDR3 length: 13 residues. This sample is drawn from a study of human T cells and chemical hapten exposure. Study-wide context: Sensitization was performed using 2% DPC on a 2 cm by 2 cm upper inner arm skin site. Study results and limitations: Having alopecia, the donors may differ immunologically from healthy people.

Stated time point: patch test 3, about 24 weeks after DPC sensitization. Treatment: therapeutic diphenylcyclopropenone sensitization with weekly scalp DPC. Staff drew blood before applying each patch test. The library tagged each cDNA molecule with unique molecular identifiers. From the RACE reads, TCRdb called clonotypes with MiXCR, one entry per CDR3 protein. This sample has about 82,000 distinct CDR3 sequences; under 14% occur once, and the top ten carry approximately 3.5%. The receptor's source is a woman aged 45-65 years with alopecia areata. Some clones in this sample may be carry-over from other donors' samples. The sequences come from whole blood, collected in connection with sensitization to the hapten diphenylcyclopropenone (DPC). The chain is built from TRBV11-2 and TRBJ2-7; 8 nucleotides agree with TRBD2. The CDR3 region is CASSSPGGGEQYF. The CDR3 DNA sequence: TGTGCCAGCAGCTCCCCCGGGGGGGGCGAGCAGTACTTC.